A single sample is the source of the 6 T cell receptor beta chains below, sequenced in a study of shared clonotypes between healthy human individuals. The assay was immunoSEQ multiplex PCR, and TCRdb's table has in-frame clones only and misses some. The sample holds about 2 million clones, less than 95% seen once. Naive CD8 cells comprised CD45RO-negative, CCR7-positively selected cells, excluding terminally differentiated effector memory CD45RA+ cells. Source material: naive CD8+ T cells sorted from blood. The receptors derive from a man aged 18 to 29 in good health.

Regarding this clone: The same CDR3 also results from other DNA sequences found in this sample. J is TRBJ2-7 and V is TRBV29-1; unclear D gene. Germline V gene data show CDR1 as SQVTM and CDR2 as ANQGSEA. The CDR3 runs to 12 residues. V was trimmed by 2 bases and J by 2 bases, leaving 7 bases between them. The CDR3 DNA reads as TGCAGCGTTGAAAGTGGGCCCTACGAGCAGTACTTC. Its protein product is CSVESGPYEQYF.

V usage is TRBV7-8 and J usage is TRBJ2-1; D not resolved. Trimming stripped 1 base from V and 5 bases from J, with 18 bases between. The CDR3 totals 17 residues. The germline CDR1 and CDR2 sequences are SGHVS and FQNEAQ. The CDR3 reads CASSLVLATITDNEQFF. In nucleotides, the CDR3 is TGTGCCAGCAGCTTAGTACTCGCTACCATTACTGACAATGAGCAGTTCTTC.

The J gene is TRBJ2-7, the V gene TRBV4-3; 7 nucleotides line up with TRBD1. Germline trimming cut 0 bases from V and 4 bases from J; bases unmatched to any gene: 6. Germline V gives CDR1 LGHNA, CDR2 YSLEER. The CDR3 spans 15 residues. As DNA, the CDR3 is TGCGCCAGCAGCCAAGATCGCAACAGGGGTTACGAGCAGTACTTC. Encoded protein: CASSQDRNRGYEQYF.

Concerning this clone itself: Other nucleotide sequences from this sample produce the same CDR3. This sequence joins TRBV28 and TRBJ2-7, with D perhaps TRBD2 (5 bases). V was pared by 6 bases and J by 1 base, with 10 bases between. The length of the CDR3 is 13 residues. CDR1 is MDHEN and CDR2 is SYDVKM in the germline V gene. The CDR3 is CASSGRGSYEQYF. In DNA form, the CDR3 reads TGTGCCAGCAGCGGGCGAGGGTCCTACGAGCAGTACTTC.

The chain joins TRBV6-6 to TRBJ1-1; D remains ambiguous. In germline, CDR1 is MNHNY, CDR2 SVGAGI (reference sequence). The CDR3 runs 14 residues. V was trimmed by 0 bases and J by 1 base, leaving 6 bases between them. As DNA, the CDR3 is TGTGCCAGCAGTTACTCGATAGAGAACACTGAAGCTTTCTTT. Its translation: CASSYSIENTEAFF.

V is TRBV7-9 and J is TRBJ1-4, with 7 bases identical to TRBD1. Trimming at V came to 1 base and at J to 4 bases, leaving 3 bases not matched to a gene. Germline V gives CDR1 SEHNR, CDR2 FQNEAQ (reference sequence). The CDR3 is 15 residues long. The CDR3: CASSLVRDSNEKLFF. CDR3 DNA sequence: TGTGCCAGCAGCTTAGTACGGGACAGTAATGAAAAACTGTTTTTT.